One sample yielded the 30 T cell receptor beta chains listed below, sequenced in a study of blood T cells in healthy people across ages. Primed by a sample-barcoded 5' primer and a J-beta primer mix, a second PCR proceeded for 7 to 11 cycles. TCRdb fed the 5' RACE reads into MiXCR, producing one record per CDR3 protein. The repertoire has some 290,000 distinct CDR3 sequences, 25% to 30% of them found once; the top ten carry around 30%. The sample comprised blood. These receptors all stem from an older woman in good health.

This clonotype was detected only a few times. The chain recombines TRBV6-5 with TRBJ2-5; 12 positions match TRBD2. The DNA end lines up better with TRBJ2-1; the J call may be wrong. The CDR3 is made up of 17 amino acids. The germline gives CDR1 MNHEY, CDR2 SVGAGI. The chain's CDR3 is CASSYPPSSGRGNEQFF. For the CDR3, the DNA is TGTGCCAGCAGTTATCCTCCTTCTAGCGGGAGGGGCAATGAGCAGTTCTTC.

This clonotype was observed at least ten times. The V call is TRBV20-1, the J call TRBJ2-5; D may be TRBD2 (6 bases). CDR1 and CDR2 (germline): DFQATT, SNEGSKA (reference sequence). V dropped 2 bases and J dropped 0 bases, with 13 bases sitting between them. The CDR3 spans 15 residues. The CDR3 DNA is TGCAGTGCTAGACCAACGACTAGGAACCAAGAGACCCAGTACTTC. It translates to CSARPTTRNQETQYF.

This clonotype came up a few times. This rearrangement joins TRBV7-3 to TRBJ2-5, with 9 bases aligning to TRBD2. The V and J ends lost 5 bases and 2 bases, in that order; junction bases with no gene match: 6. The CDR3 loop spans 15 amino acids. Per germline, CDR1 SGHTA and CDR2 FQGTGA. CDR3 nucleotide sequence: TGTGCCAGCAGCCCGGGACTAGCCTGGCAAGAGACCCAGTACTTC. Amino acids: CASSPGLAWQETQYF.

The chain couples TRBV28 to TRBJ2-5, with TRBD1 matching over 7 bases. The J call is in doubt because the DNA end fits TRBJ2-7 better. This CDR3 contains 16 residues. From germline, CDR1 is MDHEN and CDR2 SYDVKM. The CDR3 reads CASSRLLGQGAYEQYF. The CDR3 DNA reads as TGTGCCAGCAGTCGATTATTAGGGCAGGGGGCCTACGAGCAGTACTTC.

This clonotype was counted a few times. The rearrangement joins TRBV20-1 to TRBJ2-3; D gene uncertain. This CDR3 has 11 amino acids. CDR1 and CDR2 from the germline V gene are DFQATT and SNEGSKA (reference sequence). Trimming stripped 8 bases from V and 2 bases from J, with 8 bases between. CDR3 sequence (DNA): TGCAGTCATTTTTCCACAGATACGCAGTATTTT. Its translation is CSHFSTDTQYF.

The V gene is TRBV4-1, the J gene TRBJ2-1, with TRBD2 matching 12 bases. This CDR3 region has 17 residues. CDR1 is MGHRA, CDR2 YSYEKL, per germline. V shed 0 bases, J shed 13 bases, and the junction held 13 bases outside the gene matches. CDR3 sequence: CASSQDRESSGRAFQFF. The CDR3 nucleotides read TGCGCCAGCAGCCAAGATCGAGAGTCTAGCGGGAGGGCCTTTCAGTTCTTC.

V is TRBV12-3 or TRBV12-4 and J is TRBJ2-4; 7 bases are shared with TRBD1. The CDR3 runs 16 residues. Trimming removed 4 bases from V and 0 bases from J; junction bases left unmatched: 6. This chain's CDR3 is CASSSGQALAKNIQYF. The CDR3 DNA reads as TGTGCCAGCAGTTCCGGACAGGCGCTAGCCAAAAACATTCAGTACTTC.

This chain links TRBV19 with TRBJ2-1; 10 bases agree with TRBD1. The V segment lost 7 bases and the J segment 13 bases; nucleotides outside the gene matches: 13. The V gene's germline CDR1 is LNHDA and CDR2 SQIVND (reference sequence). This CDR3 contains 14 residues. The CDR3 DNA reads as TGTGCCAGTACAACAAACCGGGACAGGGGTTTTCAGTTCTTC. It encodes CASTTNRDRGFQFF.

The genes are TRBV29-1 and TRBJ2-5; TRBD2 might be the D (6 bases). V was shortened by 4 bases and J by 5 bases, with 11 bases between the two germline ends. The CDR3 contains 12 residues. CDR1 and CDR2 (germline): SQVTM, ANQGSEA. CDR3 region: CSVVGSPETQYF. CDR3 DNA: TGCAGCGTTGTCGGGAGTCCGGAGACCCAGTACTTC.

The chain couples TRBV12-3 or TRBV12-4 to TRBJ1-4; 7 bases are a match to TRBD1. The CDR3 contains 14 residues. J was trimmed by 5 bases and V by 3 bases; bases with no gene match: 3. DNA for the CDR3: TGTGCCAGCAGTTTCCAGGGGGGCAATGAAAAACTGTTTTTT. This translates into CASSFQGGNEKLFF.

The chain recombines TRBV2 with TRBJ2-5; 8 nucleotides match TRBD1. Germline loops: CDR1 SNHLY, CDR2 FYNNEI. V gave up 5 bases and J gave up 7 bases; unmatched junction bases: 12. The CDR3 has 15 amino acids. The CDR3 coding sequence is TGTGCCAGCAGTCCCCAAGCAGGGGGCCGGTCGACCCAGTACTTC. It encodes CASSPQAGGRSTQYF.

This clonotype was picked up a small number of times. The chain links TRBV2 to TRBJ1-3; D gene unclear. Trimming stripped 5 bases from V and 0 bases from J, with 11 bases between. This CDR3 contains 15 residues. Germline values: CDR1 SNHLY, CDR2 FYNNEI. The chain's CDR3 is CASSLRESSGNTIYF. CDR3 sequence (DNA): TGTGCCAGCAGTTTAAGGGAGAGCTCTGGAAACACCATATATTTT.

Of note for this clonotype: With a much larger clone just one base away, this may be a read error. The CDR3 spells CASSQNSNQPQHF. The CDR3 coding sequence is TGCGCCAGCAGCCAAAATAGCAATCAGCCCCAGCATTTT. The chain links TRBV4-3 to TRBJ1-5; unclear D gene. Looked up from germline, CDR1 is LGHNA and CDR2 is YSLEER. Trimming pared 2 bases from V and 0 bases from J, leaving 2 bases between. The CDR3 extends over 13 amino acids.

This sequence joins TRBV7-9 and TRBJ2-7; a weak D match, TRBD2 (6 bases). Trimming took 8 bases from V and 3 from J, leaving 8 bases between them. The CDR3 length is 11 residues. The germline V gene encodes CDR1 SEHNR and CDR2 FQNEAQ (reference sequence). The CDR3 loop reads CASAGLYEQYF. The CDR3 DNA reads as TGTGCCAGCGCGGGGCTCTACGAGCAGTACTTC.

The chain employs TRBV18 and TRBJ1-5; 9 bases are shared with TRBD1. Germline V CDR1 and CDR2: KGHSH, LQKENI. The CDR3 totals 17 residues. With V trimmed by 0 bases and J by 2 bases, 5 bases remained unmatched. The chain's CDR3 is CASSPPRTGERNQPQHF. DNA of the CDR3: TGTGCCAGCTCACCACCTCGGACAGGGGAGCGCAATCAGCCCCAGCATTTT.

Details on this clonotype: The germline gene is not matched at one end of the junction; a read error may be the cause. This chain uses TRBV5-1 with TRBJ1-2; a weak D match, TRBD1 (6 bases). From germline, CDR1 is SGHRS and CDR2 YFSETQ. CDR3 length: 13 amino acids. CDR3 sequence: CASSLNAGATPHF. DNA of the CDR3: TGCGCCAGCAGCTTAAACGCGGGGGCCACCCCTCACTTC.

The chain uses TRBV7-2 and TRBJ2-4; D is possibly TRBD1 (6 bases). Trimming cost V 4 bases and J 8 bases, with 21 bases left between them. Germline V gene sequence: CDR1 SGHTA, CDR2 FQGNSA. The CDR3 is 16 amino acids. CDR3 in DNA: TGTGCCAGCAGCTCAACTGCAGGGGCACATTTGGACATTCAGTACTTC. It yields the protein CASSSTAGAHLDIQYF.

This clonotype has more than one count but fewer than ten. This chain connects TRBV5-1 to TRBJ2-2; 9 bases map to TRBD1. CDR1 is SGHRS and CDR2 is YFSETQ in the germline V gene. The V gene end was trimmed by 2 bases and the J gene end by 5 bases; junction bases not matched to a gene: 7. The CDR3 is 16 amino acids. The CDR3 reads CASSFGQGTVTGELFF. The CDR3 bases are TGCGCCAGCAGCTTCGGACAGGGGACAGTAACCGGGGAGCTGTTTTTT.

In its sample, this clonotype was seen many times. V gene TRBV5-1 combines with J gene TRBJ2-1, with TRBD1 as a possible D gene (5 bases). Per germline, CDR1 SGHRS and CDR2 YFSETQ. Trimming pared 0 bases from V and 7 bases from J, leaving 14 bases between. This CDR3 has 15 residues. The CDR3 spells CASSLVGQGVNEQFF. The CDR3 coding sequence is TGCGCCAGCAGCTTGGTAGGGCAGGGTGTTAATGAGCAGTTCTTC.

The chain recombines TRBV7-9 with TRBJ1-4, with no clear D. CDR3 length equals 14 residues. The V gene's germline CDR1 is SEHNR and CDR2 FQNEAQ (reference sequence). V shed 8 bases and J shed 0 bases, with 10 bases lying between them. The DNA of the CDR3 is TGTGCCAGCTCCCGCATTGCAACTAATGAAAAACTGTTTTTT. Amino acid sequence: CASSRIATNEKLFF.

V and J are TRBV11-2 and TRBJ1-3; D not certain. From germline, CDR1 is SGHAT and CDR2 FQNNGV. The length of the CDR3 is 15 residues. Trimming took off 0 bases at V and 0 bases at J, with 6 bases between the two ends. This CDR3 reads CASSLDGVSGNTIYF. The CDR3 DNA reads as TGTGCCAGCAGCTTAGATGGTGTCTCTGGAAACACCATATATTTT.

V is TRBV20-1 and J is TRBJ2-5; 13 nucleotides line up with TRBD2. The tail of the sequence fits TRBJ2-7 better, so the J call may be wrong. This CDR3 spans 14 amino acids. CDR1 and CDR2 from the germline V gene are DFQATT and SNEGSKA (reference sequence). CDR3 nucleotides: TGCAGTGCTCACGGGACTAGCGGGAACAACGAGCAGTACTTC. This encodes CSAHGTSGNNEQYF.

This clonotype was observed a handful of times. The J gene is TRBJ2-4, the V gene TRBV5-6, with TRBD2 identical over 7 bases. The germline V gene has CDR1 SGHDT and CDR2 YYEEEE. The CDR3 spans 15 residues. Trimming took 4 bases from V and 9 from J; bases not matched to a gene: 13. CDR3: CASSTRLSGNSIQYF. The CDR3, as DNA: TGTGCCAGCAGCACGCGATTGAGCGGGAATAGCATTCAGTACTTC.

V usage is TRBV20-1 and J usage is TRBJ2-5; D is uncertain. This CDR3 contains 14 residues. The V end was cut by 5 bases, the J end by 1 base, with 14 bases between. CDR1 and CDR2 (germline): DFQATT, SNEGSKA (reference sequence). The CDR3 loop reads CSALPPHAQETQYF. DNA for the CDR3: TGCAGTGCTCTGCCCCCCCATGCCCAAGAGACCCAGTACTTC.

A few counts support this clonotype. The chain links TRBV2 to TRBJ2-7; possibly TRBD1 or TRBD2 for D (5 bases each). The CDR3 extends over 15 amino acids. From germline, CDR1 is SNHLY and CDR2 FYNNEI. The V end lost 7 bases, the J end lost 4 bases, and 20 bases lay between the germline ends. The CDR3 spells CASKFLREEGYEQYF. The CDR3, as DNA: TGTGCCAGCAAGTTCCTCAGGGAAGAGGGGTACGAGCAGTACTTC.

There are a few counts of this clonotype. The J gene is TRBJ2-7, the V gene TRBV18; perhaps D is TRBD1 or TRBD2 (5 bases each). Looked up from germline, CDR1 is KGHSH and CDR2 is LQKENI. Trimming left V 6 bases short and J 3 bases short, with 15 bases between. The CDR3 sequence is 14 residues long. In nucleotides, the CDR3 is TGTGCCAGCTCGCTAAGGGACCGTTTCTACGAGCAGTACTTC. This codes for CASSLRDRFYEQYF.

This clonotype occurred a few times. The rearrangement uses TRBV7-9 and TRBJ2-5; no reliable D call. The ends were cut back, 3 bases at V and 1 base at J, with 9 bases in the middle. Germline loops: CDR1 SEHNR, CDR2 FQNEAQ (reference sequence). The CDR3 loop spans 14 amino acids. The CDR3 is CASSFGDPQETQYF. CDR3 DNA: TGTGCCAGCAGCTTCGGTGATCCCCAAGAGACCCAGTACTTC.

This chain connects TRBV20-1 to TRBJ2-7; TRBD2 matches at 10 bases. The CDR3 length is 14 residues. V dropped 2 bases and J dropped 5; count of bases not matched to a gene: 6. Per germline, CDR1 DFQATT and CDR2 SNEGSKA (reference sequence). The CDR3 nucleotides are TGCAGTGCTAGAATCCTAGCGGGAGTCAACGAGCAGTACTTC. It codes for CSARILAGVNEQYF.

This clonotype was counted ten times or more. The chain is built from TRBV2 and TRBJ2-5; no clear D. The CDR3 loop spans 14 amino acids. Germline V gene sequence: CDR1 SNHLY, CDR2 FYNNEI. V lost 0 bases to trimming and J lost 5 bases, with 10 bases between them. CDR3 DNA: TGTGCCAGCAGTGAAGCGCTTAGGCTGGAGACCCAGTACTTC. This gives the protein CASSEALRLETQYF.

The chain recombines TRBV29-1 with TRBJ2-3, with 7 bases that match TRBD2. There are 11 residues in the CDR3. After removal of 3 bases from V and 6 bases from J, the junction contained 0 bases not matched to a gene. Germline CDR1 SQVTM, CDR2 ANQGSEA. CDR3 in amino acids: CSVEGGDTQYF. The CDR3 nucleotides read TGCAGCGTTGAGGGAGGGGATACGCAGTATTTT.